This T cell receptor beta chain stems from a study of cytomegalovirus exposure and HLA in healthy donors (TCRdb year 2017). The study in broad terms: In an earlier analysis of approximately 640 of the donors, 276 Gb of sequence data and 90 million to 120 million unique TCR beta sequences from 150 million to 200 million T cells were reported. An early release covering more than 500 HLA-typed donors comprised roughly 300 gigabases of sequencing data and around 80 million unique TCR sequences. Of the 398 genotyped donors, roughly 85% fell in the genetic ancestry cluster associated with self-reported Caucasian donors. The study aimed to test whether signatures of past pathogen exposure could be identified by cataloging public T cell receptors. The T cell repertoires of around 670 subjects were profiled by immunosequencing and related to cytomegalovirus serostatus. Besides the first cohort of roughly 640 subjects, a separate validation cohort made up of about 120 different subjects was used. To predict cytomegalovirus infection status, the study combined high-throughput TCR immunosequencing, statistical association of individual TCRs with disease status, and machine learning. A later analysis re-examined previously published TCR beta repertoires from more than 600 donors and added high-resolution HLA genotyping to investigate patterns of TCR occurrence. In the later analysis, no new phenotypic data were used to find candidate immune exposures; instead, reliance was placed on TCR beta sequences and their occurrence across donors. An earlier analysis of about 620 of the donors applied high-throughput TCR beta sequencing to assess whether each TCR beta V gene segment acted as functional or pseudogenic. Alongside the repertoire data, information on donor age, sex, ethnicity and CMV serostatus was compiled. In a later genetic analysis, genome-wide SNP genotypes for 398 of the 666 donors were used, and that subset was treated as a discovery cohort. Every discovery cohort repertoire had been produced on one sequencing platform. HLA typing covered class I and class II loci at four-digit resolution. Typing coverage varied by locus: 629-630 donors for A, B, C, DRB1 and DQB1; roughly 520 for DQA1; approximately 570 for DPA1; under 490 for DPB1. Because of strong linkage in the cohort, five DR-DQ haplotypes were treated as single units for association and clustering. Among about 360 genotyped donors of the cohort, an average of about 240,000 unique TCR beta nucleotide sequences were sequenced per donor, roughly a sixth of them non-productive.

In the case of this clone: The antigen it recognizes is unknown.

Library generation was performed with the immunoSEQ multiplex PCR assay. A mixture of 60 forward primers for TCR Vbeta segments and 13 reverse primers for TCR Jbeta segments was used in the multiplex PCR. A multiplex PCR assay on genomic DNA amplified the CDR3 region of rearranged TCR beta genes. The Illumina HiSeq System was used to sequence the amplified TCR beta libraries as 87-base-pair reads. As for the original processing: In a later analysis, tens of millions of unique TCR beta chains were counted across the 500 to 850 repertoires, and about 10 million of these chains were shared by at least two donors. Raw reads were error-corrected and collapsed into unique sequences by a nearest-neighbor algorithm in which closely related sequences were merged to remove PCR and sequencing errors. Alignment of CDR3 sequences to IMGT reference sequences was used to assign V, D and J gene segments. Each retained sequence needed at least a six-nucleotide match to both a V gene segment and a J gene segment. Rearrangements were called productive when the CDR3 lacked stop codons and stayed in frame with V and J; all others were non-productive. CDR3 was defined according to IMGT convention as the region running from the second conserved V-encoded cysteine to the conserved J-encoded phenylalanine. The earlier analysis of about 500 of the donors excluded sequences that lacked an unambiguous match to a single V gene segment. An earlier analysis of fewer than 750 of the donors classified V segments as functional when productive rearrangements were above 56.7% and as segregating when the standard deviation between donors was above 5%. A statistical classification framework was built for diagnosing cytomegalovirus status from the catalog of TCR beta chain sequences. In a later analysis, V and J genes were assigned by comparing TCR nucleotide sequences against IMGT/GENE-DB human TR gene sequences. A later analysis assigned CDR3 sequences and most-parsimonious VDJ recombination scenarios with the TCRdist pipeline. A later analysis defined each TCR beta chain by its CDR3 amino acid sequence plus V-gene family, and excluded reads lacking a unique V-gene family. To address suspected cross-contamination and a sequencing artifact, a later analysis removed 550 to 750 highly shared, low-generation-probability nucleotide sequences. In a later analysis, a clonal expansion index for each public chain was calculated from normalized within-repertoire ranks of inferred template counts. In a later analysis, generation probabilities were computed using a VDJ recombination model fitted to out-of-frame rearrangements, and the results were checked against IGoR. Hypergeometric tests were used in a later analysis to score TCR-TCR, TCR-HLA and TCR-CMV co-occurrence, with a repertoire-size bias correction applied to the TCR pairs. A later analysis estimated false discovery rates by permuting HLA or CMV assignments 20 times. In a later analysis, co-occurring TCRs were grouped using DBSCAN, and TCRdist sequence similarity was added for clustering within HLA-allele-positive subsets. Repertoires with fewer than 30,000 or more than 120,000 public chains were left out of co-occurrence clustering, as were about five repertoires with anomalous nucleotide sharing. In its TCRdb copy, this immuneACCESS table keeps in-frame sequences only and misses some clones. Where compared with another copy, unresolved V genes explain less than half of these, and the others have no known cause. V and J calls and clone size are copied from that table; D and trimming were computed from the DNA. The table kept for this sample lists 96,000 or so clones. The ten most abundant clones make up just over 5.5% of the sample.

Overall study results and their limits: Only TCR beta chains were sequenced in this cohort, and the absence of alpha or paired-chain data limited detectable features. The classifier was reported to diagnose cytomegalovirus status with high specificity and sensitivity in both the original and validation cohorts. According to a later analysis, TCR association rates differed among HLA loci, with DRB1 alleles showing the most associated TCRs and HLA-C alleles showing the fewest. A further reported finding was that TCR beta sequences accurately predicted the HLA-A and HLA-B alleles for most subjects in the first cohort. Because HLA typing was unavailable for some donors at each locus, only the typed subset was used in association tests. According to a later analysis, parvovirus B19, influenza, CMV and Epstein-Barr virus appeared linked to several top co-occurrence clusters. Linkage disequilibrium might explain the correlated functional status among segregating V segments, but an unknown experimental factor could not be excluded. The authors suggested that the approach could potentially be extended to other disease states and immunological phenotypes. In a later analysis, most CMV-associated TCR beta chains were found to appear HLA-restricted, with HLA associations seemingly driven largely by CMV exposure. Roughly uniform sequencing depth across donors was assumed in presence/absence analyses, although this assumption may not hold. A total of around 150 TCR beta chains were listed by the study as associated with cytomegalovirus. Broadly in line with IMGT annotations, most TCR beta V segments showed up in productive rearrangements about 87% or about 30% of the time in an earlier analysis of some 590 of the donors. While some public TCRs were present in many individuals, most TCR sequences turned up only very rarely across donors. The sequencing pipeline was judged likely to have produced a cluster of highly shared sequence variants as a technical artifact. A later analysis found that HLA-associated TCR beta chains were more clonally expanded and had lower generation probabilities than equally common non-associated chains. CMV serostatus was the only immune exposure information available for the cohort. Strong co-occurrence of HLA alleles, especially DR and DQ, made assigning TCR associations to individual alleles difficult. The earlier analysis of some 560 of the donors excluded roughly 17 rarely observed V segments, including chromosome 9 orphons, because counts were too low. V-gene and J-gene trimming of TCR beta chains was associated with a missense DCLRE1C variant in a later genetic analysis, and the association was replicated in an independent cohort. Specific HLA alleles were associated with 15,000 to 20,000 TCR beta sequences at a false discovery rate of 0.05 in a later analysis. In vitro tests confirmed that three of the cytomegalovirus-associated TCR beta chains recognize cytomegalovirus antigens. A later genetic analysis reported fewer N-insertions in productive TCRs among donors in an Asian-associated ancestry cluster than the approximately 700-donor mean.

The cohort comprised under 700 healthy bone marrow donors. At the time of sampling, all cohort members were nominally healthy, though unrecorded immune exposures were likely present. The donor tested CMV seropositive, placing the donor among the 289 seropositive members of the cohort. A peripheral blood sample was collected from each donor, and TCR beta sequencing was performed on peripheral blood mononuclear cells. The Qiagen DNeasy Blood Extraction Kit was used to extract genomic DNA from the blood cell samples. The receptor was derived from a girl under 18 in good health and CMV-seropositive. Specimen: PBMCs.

The CDR3 in this case is CASSLSRVEYNEQFF. The nucleotides are TGTGCCAGCAGTTTATCCAGGGTTGAATACAATGAGCAGTTCTTC. The chain is made from TRBV27 and TRBJ2-1, and TRBD1 may be the D gene, going by 5 matching bases. V and J lose 0 bases and 4 bases, and a span of 10 bases separates them. CDR1 MNHEY and CDR2 SMNVEV were looked up in the germline V gene (reference sequence). From its cysteine to its phenylalanine, the CDR3 spans 15 amino acids. The DNA shown is the 45-base CDR3, in frame from base 1.